Sequencing of this T cell receptor beta chain was carried out in a study of blood T cell repertoires in COVID-19. Study at large: The United States, Italy and Spain supplied acute and convalescent COVID-19 samples. T cells, B-cell-depleted T cells, or PBMCs provided the cDNA or gDNA that served as material.

Participants' reported clinical history set cohort assignment. V shed 3 bases and J shed 7 bases, with 9 bases lying between them. Germline loops: CDR1 LNHDA, CDR2 SQIVND (reference sequence). The CDR3 is 13 residues long. Per the study methods: Scientists estimated how many nucleated cells there were by amplifying reference gene primers. The protocol was immunoSEQ multiplex PCR, while the TCRdb copy is restricted to in-frame clones and leaves out a portion. From that table come the V and J calls and clone size; the DNA was used to work out D and trimming. Here the sample spans about 160,000 clones, around 85% being singletons.

The source material was PBMCs or T cells enriched from blood (not recorded which). This TCR came from a woman aged 35 to 49 with acute COVID-19. The rearrangement joins TRBV19 to TRBJ2-2, with a possible D match to TRBD1 (5 bases). Written as DNA, the CDR3 is TGTGCCAGTAGTATTCTAGGGGACGGGGAGCTGTTTTTT. Residues: CASSILGDGELFF. Looking up the rest from reference TRBV19 and TRBJ2-2 gives the full variable domain: DGGITQSPKYLFRKEGQNVTLSCEQNLNHDAMYWYRQDPGQGLRLIYYSQIVNDFQKGDIAEGYSVSREKKESFPLTVTSAQKNPTAFYLCASSILGDGELFFGEGSRLTVL.